The present TCR beta chain was sequenced within a study of CD4 T cells in relation to SARS-CoV-2 and coronaviruses. In the study overall: PBMCs were cultured with antigen for roughly nine days before TCR beta sequencing. The negative reference was HIV-1 Nef peptide pool or peptide-free culture.

A note on this clone: The target antigen is unknown.

Germline V CDR1 and CDR2: MGHRA, YSYEKL. The CDR3 is 16 amino acids. After removal of 0 bases from V and 2 bases from J, the junction contained 2 bases not matched to a gene. Here immunoSEQ multiplex PCR was the method, and the copy in TCRdb shows in-frame clones only, minus some. The table includes tens of thousands of clones, 75% to 85% detected once. Unexposed donor CD4+ T cells date from 2011-2018, before the COVID-19 pandemic. After more than eight days of culture, CD4+ T cells were isolated. Testing used SARS-CoV-2 S/N and four cold-coronavirus spikes on unexposed-donor CD4+ T cells, cells permitting.

The clonotype originates from a human donor in good health. Sequences were obtained from CD4+ T cells from PBMCs, cultured in vitro. The chain recombines TRBV4-1 with TRBJ2-3, with TRBD2 matching 10 bases. The CDR3 protein is CASSQELAGTTDTQYF. The CDR3 DNA reads TGCGCCAGCAGCCAAGAACTAGCGGGGACCACAGATACGCAGTATTTT.